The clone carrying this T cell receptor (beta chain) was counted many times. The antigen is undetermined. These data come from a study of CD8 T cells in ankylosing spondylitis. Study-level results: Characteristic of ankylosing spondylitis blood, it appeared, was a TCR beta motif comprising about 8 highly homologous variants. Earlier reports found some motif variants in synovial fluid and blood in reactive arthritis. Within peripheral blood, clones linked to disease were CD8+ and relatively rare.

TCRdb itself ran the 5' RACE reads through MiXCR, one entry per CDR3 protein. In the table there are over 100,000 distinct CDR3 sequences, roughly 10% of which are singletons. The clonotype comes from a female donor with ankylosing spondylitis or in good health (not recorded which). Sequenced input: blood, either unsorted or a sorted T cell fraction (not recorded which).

The CDR3 loop reads CASSLGIGTGSTEAFF. In nucleotides, the CDR3 is TGTGCCAGCAGCTTGGGTATTGGGACAGGGAGCACTGAAGCTTTCTTT. This sequence joins TRBV5-5 and TRBJ1-1; TRBD1 matches at 9 bases. CDR3 length: 16 residues. Germline V gene lookup returns CDR1 SGHKS and CDR2 YYEKEE (reference sequence). J gave up 4 bases and V 0 bases, and 7 bases lay outside the gene matches.